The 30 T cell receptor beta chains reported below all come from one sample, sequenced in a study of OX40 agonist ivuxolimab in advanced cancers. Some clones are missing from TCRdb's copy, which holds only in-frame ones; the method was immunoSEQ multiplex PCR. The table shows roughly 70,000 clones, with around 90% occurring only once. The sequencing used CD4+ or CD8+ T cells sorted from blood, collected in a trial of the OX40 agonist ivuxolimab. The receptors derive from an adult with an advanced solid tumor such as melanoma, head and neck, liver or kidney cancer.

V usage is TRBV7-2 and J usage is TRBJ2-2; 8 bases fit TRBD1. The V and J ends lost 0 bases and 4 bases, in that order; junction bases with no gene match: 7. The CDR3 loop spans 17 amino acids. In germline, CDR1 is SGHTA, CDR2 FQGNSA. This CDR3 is CASSLAPQGGGTGELFF. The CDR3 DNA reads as TGTGCCAGCAGCTTAGCCCCACAGGGGGGCGGCACCGGGGAGCTGTTTTTT.

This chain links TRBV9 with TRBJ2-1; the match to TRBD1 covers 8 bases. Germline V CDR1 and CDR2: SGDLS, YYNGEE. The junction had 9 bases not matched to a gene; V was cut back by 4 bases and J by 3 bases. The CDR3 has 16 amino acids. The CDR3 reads CASSPRDRGHYNEQFF. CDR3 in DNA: TGTGCCAGCAGCCCCCGAGACAGGGGACACTACAATGAGCAGTTCTTC. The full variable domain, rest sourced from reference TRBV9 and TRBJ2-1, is DSGVTQTPKHLITATGQRVTLRCSPRSGDLSVYWYQQSLDQGLQFLIQYYNGEERAKGNILERFSAQQFPDLHSELNLSSLELGDSALYFCASSPRDRGHYNEQFFGPGTRLTVL.

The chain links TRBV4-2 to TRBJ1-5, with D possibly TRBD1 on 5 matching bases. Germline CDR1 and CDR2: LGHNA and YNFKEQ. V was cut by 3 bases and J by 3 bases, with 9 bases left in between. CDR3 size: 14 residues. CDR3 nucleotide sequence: TGTGCCAGCAGCCAGACAGTGTTCAATCAGCCCCAGCATTTT. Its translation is CASSQTVFNQPQHF.

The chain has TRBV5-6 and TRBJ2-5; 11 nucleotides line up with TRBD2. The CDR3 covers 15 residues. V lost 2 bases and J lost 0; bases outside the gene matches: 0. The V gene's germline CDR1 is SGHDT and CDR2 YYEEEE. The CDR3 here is CASSLLAGDQETQYF. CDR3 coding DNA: TGTGCCAGCAGCTTACTAGCGGGGGACCAAGAGACCCAGTACTTC.

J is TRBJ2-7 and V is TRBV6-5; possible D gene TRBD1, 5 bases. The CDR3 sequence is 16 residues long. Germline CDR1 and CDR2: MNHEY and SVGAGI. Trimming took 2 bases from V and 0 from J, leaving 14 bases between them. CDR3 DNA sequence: TGTGCCAGCAGTTACGTCGGCAGGGCAAGCTCCTACGAGCAGTACTTC. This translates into CASSYVGRASSYEQYF.

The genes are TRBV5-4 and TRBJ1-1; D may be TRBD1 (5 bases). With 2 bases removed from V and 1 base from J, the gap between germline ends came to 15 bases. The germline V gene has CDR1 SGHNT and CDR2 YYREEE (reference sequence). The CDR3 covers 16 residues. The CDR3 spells CASSFMEGVRNTEAFF. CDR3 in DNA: TGTGCCAGCAGCTTTATGGAAGGGGTTAGGAACACTGAAGCTTTCTTT.

The CDR3 sequence is CASSPPGGWGEAFF. CDR3 in DNA: TGTGCCAGCAGCCCTCCAGGGGGCTGGGGTGAAGCTTTCTTT. The chain carries TRBV11-2 and TRBJ1-1, with TRBD1 identical over 8 bases. The junction had 9 bases not matched to a gene; V was cut back by 5 bases and J by 7 bases. The CDR3 loop spans 14 amino acids. Germline V gene lookup returns CDR1 SGHAT and CDR2 FQNNGV.

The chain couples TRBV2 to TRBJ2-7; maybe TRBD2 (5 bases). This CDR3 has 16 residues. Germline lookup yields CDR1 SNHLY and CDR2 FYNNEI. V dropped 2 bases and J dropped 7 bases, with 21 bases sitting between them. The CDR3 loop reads CASSESRQVGPGEQYF. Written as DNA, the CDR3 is TGTGCCAGCAGTGAATCGAGGCAGGTCGGTCCGGGGGAGCAGTACTTC.

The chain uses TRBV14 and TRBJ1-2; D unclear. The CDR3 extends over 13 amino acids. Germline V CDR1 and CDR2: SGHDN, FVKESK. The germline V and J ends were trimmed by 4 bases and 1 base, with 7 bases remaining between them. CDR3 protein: CASSPGFNYGYTF. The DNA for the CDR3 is TGTGCCAGCAGCCCCGGTTTTAACTATGGCTACACCTTC. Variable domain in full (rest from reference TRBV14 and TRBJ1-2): EAGVTQFPSHSVIEKGQTVTLRCDPISGHDNLYWYRRVMGKEIKFLLHFVKESKQDESGMPNNRFLAERTGGTYSTLKVQPAELEDSGVYFCASSPGFNYGYTFGSGTRLTVV.

The chain's CDR3 is CASSAETTGRDEQYF. The CDR3, as DNA: TGCGCCAGTAGCGCCGAGACCACAGGGCGGGACGAGCAGTACTTC. The chain recombines TRBV5-1 with TRBJ2-7, with D tentatively TRBD1 (6 bases). The CDR3 sequence is 15 residues long. The V gene lost 8 bases and the J gene lost 5 bases, with 23 bases spanning the gap. Germline values: CDR1 SGHRS, CDR2 YFSETQ. The variable domain in full, with the rest retrieved from reference TRBV5-1 and TRBJ2-7, is KAGVTQTPRYLIKTRGQQVTLSCSPISGHRSVSWYQQTPGQGLQFLFEYFSETQRNKGNFPGRFSGRQFSNSRSEMNVSTLELGDSALYLCASSAETTGRDEQYFGPGTRLTVT.

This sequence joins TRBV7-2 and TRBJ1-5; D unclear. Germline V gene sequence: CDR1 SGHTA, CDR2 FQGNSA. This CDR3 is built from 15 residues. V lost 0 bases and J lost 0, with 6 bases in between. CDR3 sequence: CASSLAHGSNQPQHF. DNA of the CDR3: TGTGCCAGCAGCTTAGCGCACGGTAGCAATCAGCCCCAGCATTTT.

CDR3 in DNA: TGCAGCGTTGACGGTGCAGGGGTCCTCAACTATGGCTACACCTTC. It encodes CSVDGAGVLNYGYTF. The gene calls are TRBV29-1 and TRBJ1-2, with D maybe TRBD1 (6 bases). CDR1 SQVTM and CDR2 ANQGSEA come from the germline V gene. The CDR3 runs to 15 residues. Trimming shortened V by 3 bases and J by 2 bases, and 16 bases separated the two germline ends.

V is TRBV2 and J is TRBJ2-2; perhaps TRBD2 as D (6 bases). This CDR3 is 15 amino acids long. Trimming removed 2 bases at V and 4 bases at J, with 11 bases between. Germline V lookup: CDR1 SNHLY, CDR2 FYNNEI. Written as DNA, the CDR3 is TGTGCCAGCAGTGAATACGGGAGCCGCACCGGGGAGCTGTTTTTT. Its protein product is CASSEYGSRTGELFF.

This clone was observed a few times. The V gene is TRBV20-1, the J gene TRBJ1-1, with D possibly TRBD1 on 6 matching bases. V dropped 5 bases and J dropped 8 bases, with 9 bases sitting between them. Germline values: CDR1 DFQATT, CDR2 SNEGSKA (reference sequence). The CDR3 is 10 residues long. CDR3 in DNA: TGCAGTGCTTCGGACAGCGAAGCTTTCTTT. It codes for CSASDSEAFF.

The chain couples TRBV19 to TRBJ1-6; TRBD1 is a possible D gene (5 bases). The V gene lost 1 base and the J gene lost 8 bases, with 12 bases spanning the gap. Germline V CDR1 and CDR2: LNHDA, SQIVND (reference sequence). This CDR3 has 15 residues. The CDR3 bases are TGTGCCAGTAGTATAGCGGCAGGGTTGTATTCACCCCTCCACTTT. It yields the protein CASSIAAGLYSPLHF.

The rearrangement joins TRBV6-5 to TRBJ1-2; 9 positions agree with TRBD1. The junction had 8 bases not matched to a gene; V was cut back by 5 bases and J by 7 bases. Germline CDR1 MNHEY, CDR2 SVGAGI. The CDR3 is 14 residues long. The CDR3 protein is CASSNTGTGFGYTF. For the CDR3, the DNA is TGTGCCAGCAGTAATACCGGGACAGGGTTTGGCTACACCTTC.

CDR3 protein: CASSIGPGGSYGYTF. Here the CDR3 DNA reads TGTGCCAGTAGTATCGGGCCAGGGGGATCCTATGGCTACACCTTC. V gene TRBV19 combines with J gene TRBJ1-2, with TRBD1 identical over 7 bases. V shed 3 bases, J shed 4 bases, and the junction held 8 bases outside the gene matches. This CDR3 has 15 residues. Germline CDR1 LNHDA, CDR2 SQIVND (reference sequence).

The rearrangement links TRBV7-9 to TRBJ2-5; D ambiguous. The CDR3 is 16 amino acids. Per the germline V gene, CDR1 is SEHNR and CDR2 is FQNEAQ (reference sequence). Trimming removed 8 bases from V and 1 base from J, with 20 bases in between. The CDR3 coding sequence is TGTGCCAGCTCCCCGGGTACAGCTACCCTCCAAGAGACCCAGTACTTC. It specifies CASSPGTATLQETQYF.

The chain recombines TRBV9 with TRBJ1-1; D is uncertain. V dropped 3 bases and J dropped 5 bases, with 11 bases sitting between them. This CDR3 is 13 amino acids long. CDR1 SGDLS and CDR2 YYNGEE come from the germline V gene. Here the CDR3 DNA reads TGTGCCAGCAGCGCCTTTATGGGGACTGAAGCTTTCTTT. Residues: CASSAFMGTEAFF.

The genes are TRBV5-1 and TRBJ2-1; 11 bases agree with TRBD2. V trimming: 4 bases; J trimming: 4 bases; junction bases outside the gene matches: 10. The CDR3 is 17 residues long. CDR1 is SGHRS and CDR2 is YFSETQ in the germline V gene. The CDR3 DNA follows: TGCGCCAGCAGCCATACGCCGGGACTAGCGGTTTACAATGAGCAGTTCTTC. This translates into CASSHTPGLAVYNEQFF.

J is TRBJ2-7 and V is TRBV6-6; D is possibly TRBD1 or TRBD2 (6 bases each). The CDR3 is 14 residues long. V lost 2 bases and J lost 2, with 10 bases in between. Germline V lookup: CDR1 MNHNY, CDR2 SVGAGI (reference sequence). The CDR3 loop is CASSYGGRAYEQYF. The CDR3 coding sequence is TGTGCCAGCAGTTACGGGGGGCGCGCCTACGAGCAGTACTTC.

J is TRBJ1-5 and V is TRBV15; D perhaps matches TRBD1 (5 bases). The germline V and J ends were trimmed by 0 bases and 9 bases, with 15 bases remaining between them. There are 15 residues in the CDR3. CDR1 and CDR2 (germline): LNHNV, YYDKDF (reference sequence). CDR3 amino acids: CATSRDRGAFPPQHF. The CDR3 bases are TGTGCCACCAGCAGAGATCGGGGCGCCTTCCCGCCCCAGCATTTT.

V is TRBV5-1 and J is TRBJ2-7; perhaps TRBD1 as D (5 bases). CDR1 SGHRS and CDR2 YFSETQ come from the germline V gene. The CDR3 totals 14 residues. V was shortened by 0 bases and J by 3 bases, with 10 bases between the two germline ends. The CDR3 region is CASSLADSFYEQYF. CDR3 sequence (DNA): TGCGCCAGCAGCTTGGCCGACAGCTTCTACGAGCAGTACTTC.

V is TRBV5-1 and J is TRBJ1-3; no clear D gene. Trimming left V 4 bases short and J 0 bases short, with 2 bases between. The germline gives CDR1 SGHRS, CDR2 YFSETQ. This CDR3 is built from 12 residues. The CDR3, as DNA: TGCGCCAGCAGCCCCTCTGGAAACACCATATATTTT. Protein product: CASSPSGNTIYF.

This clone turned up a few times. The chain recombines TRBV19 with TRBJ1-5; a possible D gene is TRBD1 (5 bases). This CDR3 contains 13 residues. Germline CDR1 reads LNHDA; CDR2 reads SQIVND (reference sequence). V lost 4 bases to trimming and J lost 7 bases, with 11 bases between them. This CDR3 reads CASSNQGIQPQHF. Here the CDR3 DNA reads TGTGCCAGTAGTAACCAGGGTATCCAGCCCCAGCATTTT.

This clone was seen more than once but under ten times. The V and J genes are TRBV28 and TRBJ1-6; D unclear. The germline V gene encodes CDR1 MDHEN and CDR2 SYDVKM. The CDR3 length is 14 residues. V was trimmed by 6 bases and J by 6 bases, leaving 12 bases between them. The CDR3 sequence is CASRPSGGNSPLHF. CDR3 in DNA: TGTGCCAGCAGGCCCAGCGGTGGTAATTCACCCCTCCACTTT. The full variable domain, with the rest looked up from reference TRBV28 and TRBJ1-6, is DVKVTQSSRYLVKRTGEKVFLECVQDMDHENMFWYRQDPGLGLRLIYFSYDVKMKEKGDIPEGYSVSREKKERFSLILESASTNQTSMYLCASRPSGGNSPLHFGNGTRLTVT.

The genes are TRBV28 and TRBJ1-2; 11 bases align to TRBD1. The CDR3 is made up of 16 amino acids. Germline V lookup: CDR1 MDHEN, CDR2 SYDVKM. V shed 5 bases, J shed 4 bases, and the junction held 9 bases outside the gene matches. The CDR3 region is CASSAGTGGYLYGYTF. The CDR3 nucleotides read TGTGCCAGCAGTGCGGGGACAGGGGGTTATCTCTATGGCTACACCTTC.

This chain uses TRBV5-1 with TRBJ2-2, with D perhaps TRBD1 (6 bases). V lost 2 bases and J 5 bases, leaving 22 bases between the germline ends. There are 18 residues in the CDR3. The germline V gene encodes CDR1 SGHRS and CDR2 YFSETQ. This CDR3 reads CASSFEKAQGRKTGELFF. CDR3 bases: TGCGCCAGCAGCTTCGAGAAGGCTCAGGGGCGGAAAACCGGGGAGCTGTTTTTT.

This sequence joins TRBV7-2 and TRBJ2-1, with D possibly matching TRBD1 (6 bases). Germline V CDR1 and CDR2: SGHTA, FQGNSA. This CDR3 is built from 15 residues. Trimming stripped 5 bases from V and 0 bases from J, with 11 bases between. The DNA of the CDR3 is TGTGCCAGCAGCCAGGACAGTAGCTCCTACAATGAGCAGTTCTTC. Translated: CASSQDSSSYNEQFF.

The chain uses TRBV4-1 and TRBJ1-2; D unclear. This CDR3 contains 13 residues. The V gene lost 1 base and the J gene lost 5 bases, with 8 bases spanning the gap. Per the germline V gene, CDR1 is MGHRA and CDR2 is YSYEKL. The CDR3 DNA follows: TGCGCCAGCAGCCAAGGGGCCAATTATGGCTACACCTTC. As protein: CASSQGANYGYTF.